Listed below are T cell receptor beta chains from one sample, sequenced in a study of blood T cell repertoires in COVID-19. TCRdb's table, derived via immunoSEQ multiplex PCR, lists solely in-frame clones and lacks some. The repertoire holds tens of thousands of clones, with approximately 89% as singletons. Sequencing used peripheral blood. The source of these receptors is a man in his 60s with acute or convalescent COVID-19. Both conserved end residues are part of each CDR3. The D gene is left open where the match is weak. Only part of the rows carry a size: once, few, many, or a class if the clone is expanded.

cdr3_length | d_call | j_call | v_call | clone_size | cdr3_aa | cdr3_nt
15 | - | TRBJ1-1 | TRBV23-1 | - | CASSQSLQVNTEAFF | TGCGCCAGCAGTCAATCGTTGCAGGTGAACACTGAAGCTTTCTTT
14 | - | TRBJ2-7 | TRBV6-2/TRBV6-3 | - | CASSSGTTLYEQYF | TGTGCCAGCAGTTCCGGGACAACCCTCTACGAGCAGTACTTC
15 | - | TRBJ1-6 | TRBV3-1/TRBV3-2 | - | CASSQVRQKNSPLHF | TGTGCCAGCAGCCAAGTTCGACAGAAGAATTCACCCCTCCACTTT
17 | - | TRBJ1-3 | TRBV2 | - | CASSALLRSSSGNTIYF | TGTGCCAGCAGTGCGCTCTTGAGGTCGAGCTCTGGAAACACCATATATTTT
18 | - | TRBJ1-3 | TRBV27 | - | CASSSYRDPGGVGNTIYF | TGTGCCAGCAGTTCCTATCGGGACCCGGGGGGCGTTGGAAACACCATATATTTT
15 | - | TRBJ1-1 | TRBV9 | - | CASSGRRGVNTEAFF | TGTGCCAGCAGCGGCCGACGGGGGGTGAACACTGAAGCTTTCTTT
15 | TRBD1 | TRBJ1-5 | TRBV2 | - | CASSSGQGLLQPQHF | TGTGCCAGCAGTTCAGGACAGGGGCTTCTACAGCCCCAGCATTTT
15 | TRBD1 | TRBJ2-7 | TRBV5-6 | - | CASSSGTGTAYEQYF | TGTGCCAGCAGCAGCGGGACAGGGACGGCCTACGAGCAGTACTTC
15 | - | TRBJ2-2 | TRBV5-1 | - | CASSPLRGNTGELFF | TGCGCCAGCAGCCCCCTTAGGGGGAACACCGGGGAGCTGTTTTTT
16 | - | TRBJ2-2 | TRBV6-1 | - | CASSEARYTNTGELFF | TGTGCCAGCAGTGAAGCGCGCTATACGAACACCGGGGAGCTGTTTTTT
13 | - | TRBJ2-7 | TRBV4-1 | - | CASSQAMFYEQYF | TGCGCCAGCAGCCAAGCTATGTTCTACGAGCAGTACTTC
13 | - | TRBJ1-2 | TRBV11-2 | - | CASSREDRRGYTF | TGTGCCAGCAGCCGAGAGGATAGGCGAGGCTACACCTTC
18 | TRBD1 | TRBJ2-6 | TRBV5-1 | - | CASSFTGGERAGANVLTF | TGCGCCAGCAGTTTCACAGGGGGCGAACGGGCTGGGGCCAACGTCCTGACTTTC
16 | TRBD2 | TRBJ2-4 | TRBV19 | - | CASSQRDGGISNIQYF | TGTGCCAGTAGTCAACGCGACGGGGGGATCTCGAACATTCAGTACTTC
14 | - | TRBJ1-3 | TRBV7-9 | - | CASSLGGRSNTIYF | TGTGCCAGCAGCTTAGGAGGGAGGAGTAACACCATATATTTT
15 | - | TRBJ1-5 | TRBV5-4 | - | CASSLNNGINQPQHF | TGTGCCAGCAGCTTGAATAACGGTATCAATCAGCCCCAGCATTTT
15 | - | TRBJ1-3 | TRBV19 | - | CASRRQPYSGNTIYF | TGTGCCAGTAGAAGACAGCCCTACTCTGGAAACACCATATATTTT
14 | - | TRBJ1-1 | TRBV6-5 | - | CASSYSTGATEAFF | TGTGCCAGCAGTTACTCGACTGGGGCAACTGAAGCTTTCTTT
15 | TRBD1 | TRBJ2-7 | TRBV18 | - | CASSSQGQGTYEQYF | TGTGCCAGCTCCTCCCAGGGACAGGGGACCTACGAGCAGTACTTC
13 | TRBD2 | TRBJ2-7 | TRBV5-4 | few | CASSLAGVDEQYF | TGTGCCAGCAGCTTAGCGGGGGTAGACGAGCAGTACTTC
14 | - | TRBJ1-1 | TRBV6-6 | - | CASSYAEAGYKDFF | TGTGCCAGCAGTTACGCAGAGGCCGGGTATAAGGATTTCTTT
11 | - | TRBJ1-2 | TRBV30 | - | CAWTSGGGYTF | TGTGCCTGGACCTCGGGGGGGGGCTACACCTTC
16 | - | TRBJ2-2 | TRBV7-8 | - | CASSSPGVINTGELFF | TGTGCCAGCAGTTCCCCCGGGGTAATCAACACCGGGGAGCTGTTTTTT
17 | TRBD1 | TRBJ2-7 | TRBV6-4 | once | CASSDRGQRLSSYEQYF | TGTGCCAGCAGTGACAGGGGACAGCGACTAAGCTCCTACGAGCAGTACTTC
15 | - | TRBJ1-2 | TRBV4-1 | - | CASSQPQGRDRGYTF | TGCGCCAGCAGCCAACCTCAGGGGAGGGATCGAGGCTACACCTTC
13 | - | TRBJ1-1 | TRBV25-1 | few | CASSRELNTEAFF | TGTGCCAGCAGCCGGGAGCTAAACACTGAAGCTTTCTTT
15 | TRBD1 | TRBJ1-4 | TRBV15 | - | CATSRPGQVNEKLFF | TGTGCCACCAGCAGACCGGGACAGGTTAATGAAAAACTGTTTTTT
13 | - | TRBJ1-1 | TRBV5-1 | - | CASSLAVTGTAFF | TGCGCCAGCAGCTTGGCCGTGACAGGAACAGCTTTCTTT
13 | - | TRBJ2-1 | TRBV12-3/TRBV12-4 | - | CATGHAWDNEQFF | TGTGCCACAGGACACGCGTGGGACAATGAGCAGTTCTTC
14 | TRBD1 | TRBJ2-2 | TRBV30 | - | CAWRDTGGIGELFF | TGTGCCTGGAGAGACACAGGGGGGATCGGGGAGCTGTTTTTT
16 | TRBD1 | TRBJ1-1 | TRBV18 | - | CASSYLPGQRNTEAFF | TGTGCCAGCTCGTATTTACCGGGACAGCGGAACACTGAAGCTTTCTTT
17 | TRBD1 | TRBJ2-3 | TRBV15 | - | CATSRAGTGERTDTQYF | TGTGCCACCAGCAGGGCAGGGACAGGAGAACGCACAGATACGCAGTATTTT
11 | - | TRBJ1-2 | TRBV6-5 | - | CASGGGYGYTF | TGTGCCAGCGGGGGCGGCTATGGCTACACCTTC
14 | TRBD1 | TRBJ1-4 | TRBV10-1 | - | CASSVRDRTEKLFF | TGCGCCAGCAGTGTCCGGGACAGGACTGAAAAACTGTTTTTT
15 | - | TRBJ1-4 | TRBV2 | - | CATRGLQATNEKLFF | TGTGCCACCCGGGGGTTACAGGCAACTAATGAAAAACTGTTTTTT
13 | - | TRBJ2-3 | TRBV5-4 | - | CASSQTGTDTQYF | TGTGCCAGCAGCCAAACAGGCACAGATACGCAGTATTTT
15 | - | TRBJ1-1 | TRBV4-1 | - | CASSPQGGGTTEAFF | TGCGCCAGCAGCCCACAAGGGGGGGGGACCACTGAAGCTTTCTTT
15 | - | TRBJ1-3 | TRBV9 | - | CASSVRGISGNTIYF | TGTGCCAGCAGCGTGAGGGGGATCTCTGGAAACACCATATATTTT
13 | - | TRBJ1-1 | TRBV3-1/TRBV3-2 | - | CASRGGLNTEAFF | TGTGCCAGCAGGGGGGGTTTGAACACTGAAGCTTTCTTT
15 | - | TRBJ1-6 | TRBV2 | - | CASSEQGPNNSPLHF | TGTGCCAGCAGTGAACAGGGGCCGAATAATTCACCCCTCCACTTT
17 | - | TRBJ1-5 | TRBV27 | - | CASSLSGGGYSNQPQHF | TGTGCCAGCAGTTTATCGGGCGGAGGTTATAGCAATCAGCCCCAGCATTTT
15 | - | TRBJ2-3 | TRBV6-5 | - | CASSYSMPGADTQYF | TGTGCCAGCAGTTACTCGATGCCCGGGGCAGATACGCAGTATTTT
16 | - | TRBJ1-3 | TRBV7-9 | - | CASSLYTTASGNTIYF | TGTGCCAGCAGCTTATACACGACAGCCTCTGGAAACACCATATATTTT
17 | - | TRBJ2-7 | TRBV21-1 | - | CASSKRFWTERAYEQYF | TGTGCCAGCAGCAAACGGTTTTGGACAGAAAGAGCATACGAGCAGTACTTC
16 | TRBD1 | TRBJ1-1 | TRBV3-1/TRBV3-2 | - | CASSQVGRTGNTEAFF | TGTGCCAGCAGCCAAGTAGGCCGGACAGGAAACACTGAAGCTTTCTTT
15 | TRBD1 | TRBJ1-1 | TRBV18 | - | CASSPYRGVYTEAFF | TGTGCCAGCTCACCTTACAGGGGGGTGTACACTGAAGCTTTCTTT
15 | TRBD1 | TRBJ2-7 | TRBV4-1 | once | CASSPPGQGSSEQYF | TGCGCCAGCAGCCCACCGGGACAGGGTTCAAGCGAGCAGTACTTC
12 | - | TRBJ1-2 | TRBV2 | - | CASSESRRGYTF | TGTGCCAGCAGTGAGAGTCGCCGTGGCTACACCTTC
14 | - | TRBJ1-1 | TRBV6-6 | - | CASITIRGITEAFF | TGTGCCAGCATTACAATCAGGGGTATCACTGAAGCTTTCTTT
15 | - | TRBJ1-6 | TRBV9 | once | CASSAPGSYNSPLHF | TGTGCCAGCAGCGCACCAGGCTCCTATAATTCACCCCTCCACTTT
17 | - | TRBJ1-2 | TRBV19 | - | CASSLRGAGGHNYGYTF | TGTGCCAGTAGTCTCCGAGGGGCGGGGGGCCATAACTATGGCTACACCTTC
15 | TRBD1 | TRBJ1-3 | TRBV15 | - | CATSRDREAGNTIYF | TGTGCCACCAGCAGGGACAGGGAGGCTGGAAACACCATATATTTT
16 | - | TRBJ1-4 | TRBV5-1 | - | CASSFESGQPNEKLFF | TGCGCCAGCAGCTTTGAGTCCGGACAGCCTAATGAAAAACTGTTTTTT
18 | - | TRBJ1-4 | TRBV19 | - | CASSRQATLGAGHEKLFF | TGTGCCAGTTCCCGACAGGCTACTTTAGGCGCGGGTCATGAAAAACTGTTTTTT
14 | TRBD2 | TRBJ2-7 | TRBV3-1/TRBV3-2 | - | CASSQVGREGEQYF | TGTGCCAGCAGCCAAGTGGGCAGGGAGGGCGAGCAGTACTTC